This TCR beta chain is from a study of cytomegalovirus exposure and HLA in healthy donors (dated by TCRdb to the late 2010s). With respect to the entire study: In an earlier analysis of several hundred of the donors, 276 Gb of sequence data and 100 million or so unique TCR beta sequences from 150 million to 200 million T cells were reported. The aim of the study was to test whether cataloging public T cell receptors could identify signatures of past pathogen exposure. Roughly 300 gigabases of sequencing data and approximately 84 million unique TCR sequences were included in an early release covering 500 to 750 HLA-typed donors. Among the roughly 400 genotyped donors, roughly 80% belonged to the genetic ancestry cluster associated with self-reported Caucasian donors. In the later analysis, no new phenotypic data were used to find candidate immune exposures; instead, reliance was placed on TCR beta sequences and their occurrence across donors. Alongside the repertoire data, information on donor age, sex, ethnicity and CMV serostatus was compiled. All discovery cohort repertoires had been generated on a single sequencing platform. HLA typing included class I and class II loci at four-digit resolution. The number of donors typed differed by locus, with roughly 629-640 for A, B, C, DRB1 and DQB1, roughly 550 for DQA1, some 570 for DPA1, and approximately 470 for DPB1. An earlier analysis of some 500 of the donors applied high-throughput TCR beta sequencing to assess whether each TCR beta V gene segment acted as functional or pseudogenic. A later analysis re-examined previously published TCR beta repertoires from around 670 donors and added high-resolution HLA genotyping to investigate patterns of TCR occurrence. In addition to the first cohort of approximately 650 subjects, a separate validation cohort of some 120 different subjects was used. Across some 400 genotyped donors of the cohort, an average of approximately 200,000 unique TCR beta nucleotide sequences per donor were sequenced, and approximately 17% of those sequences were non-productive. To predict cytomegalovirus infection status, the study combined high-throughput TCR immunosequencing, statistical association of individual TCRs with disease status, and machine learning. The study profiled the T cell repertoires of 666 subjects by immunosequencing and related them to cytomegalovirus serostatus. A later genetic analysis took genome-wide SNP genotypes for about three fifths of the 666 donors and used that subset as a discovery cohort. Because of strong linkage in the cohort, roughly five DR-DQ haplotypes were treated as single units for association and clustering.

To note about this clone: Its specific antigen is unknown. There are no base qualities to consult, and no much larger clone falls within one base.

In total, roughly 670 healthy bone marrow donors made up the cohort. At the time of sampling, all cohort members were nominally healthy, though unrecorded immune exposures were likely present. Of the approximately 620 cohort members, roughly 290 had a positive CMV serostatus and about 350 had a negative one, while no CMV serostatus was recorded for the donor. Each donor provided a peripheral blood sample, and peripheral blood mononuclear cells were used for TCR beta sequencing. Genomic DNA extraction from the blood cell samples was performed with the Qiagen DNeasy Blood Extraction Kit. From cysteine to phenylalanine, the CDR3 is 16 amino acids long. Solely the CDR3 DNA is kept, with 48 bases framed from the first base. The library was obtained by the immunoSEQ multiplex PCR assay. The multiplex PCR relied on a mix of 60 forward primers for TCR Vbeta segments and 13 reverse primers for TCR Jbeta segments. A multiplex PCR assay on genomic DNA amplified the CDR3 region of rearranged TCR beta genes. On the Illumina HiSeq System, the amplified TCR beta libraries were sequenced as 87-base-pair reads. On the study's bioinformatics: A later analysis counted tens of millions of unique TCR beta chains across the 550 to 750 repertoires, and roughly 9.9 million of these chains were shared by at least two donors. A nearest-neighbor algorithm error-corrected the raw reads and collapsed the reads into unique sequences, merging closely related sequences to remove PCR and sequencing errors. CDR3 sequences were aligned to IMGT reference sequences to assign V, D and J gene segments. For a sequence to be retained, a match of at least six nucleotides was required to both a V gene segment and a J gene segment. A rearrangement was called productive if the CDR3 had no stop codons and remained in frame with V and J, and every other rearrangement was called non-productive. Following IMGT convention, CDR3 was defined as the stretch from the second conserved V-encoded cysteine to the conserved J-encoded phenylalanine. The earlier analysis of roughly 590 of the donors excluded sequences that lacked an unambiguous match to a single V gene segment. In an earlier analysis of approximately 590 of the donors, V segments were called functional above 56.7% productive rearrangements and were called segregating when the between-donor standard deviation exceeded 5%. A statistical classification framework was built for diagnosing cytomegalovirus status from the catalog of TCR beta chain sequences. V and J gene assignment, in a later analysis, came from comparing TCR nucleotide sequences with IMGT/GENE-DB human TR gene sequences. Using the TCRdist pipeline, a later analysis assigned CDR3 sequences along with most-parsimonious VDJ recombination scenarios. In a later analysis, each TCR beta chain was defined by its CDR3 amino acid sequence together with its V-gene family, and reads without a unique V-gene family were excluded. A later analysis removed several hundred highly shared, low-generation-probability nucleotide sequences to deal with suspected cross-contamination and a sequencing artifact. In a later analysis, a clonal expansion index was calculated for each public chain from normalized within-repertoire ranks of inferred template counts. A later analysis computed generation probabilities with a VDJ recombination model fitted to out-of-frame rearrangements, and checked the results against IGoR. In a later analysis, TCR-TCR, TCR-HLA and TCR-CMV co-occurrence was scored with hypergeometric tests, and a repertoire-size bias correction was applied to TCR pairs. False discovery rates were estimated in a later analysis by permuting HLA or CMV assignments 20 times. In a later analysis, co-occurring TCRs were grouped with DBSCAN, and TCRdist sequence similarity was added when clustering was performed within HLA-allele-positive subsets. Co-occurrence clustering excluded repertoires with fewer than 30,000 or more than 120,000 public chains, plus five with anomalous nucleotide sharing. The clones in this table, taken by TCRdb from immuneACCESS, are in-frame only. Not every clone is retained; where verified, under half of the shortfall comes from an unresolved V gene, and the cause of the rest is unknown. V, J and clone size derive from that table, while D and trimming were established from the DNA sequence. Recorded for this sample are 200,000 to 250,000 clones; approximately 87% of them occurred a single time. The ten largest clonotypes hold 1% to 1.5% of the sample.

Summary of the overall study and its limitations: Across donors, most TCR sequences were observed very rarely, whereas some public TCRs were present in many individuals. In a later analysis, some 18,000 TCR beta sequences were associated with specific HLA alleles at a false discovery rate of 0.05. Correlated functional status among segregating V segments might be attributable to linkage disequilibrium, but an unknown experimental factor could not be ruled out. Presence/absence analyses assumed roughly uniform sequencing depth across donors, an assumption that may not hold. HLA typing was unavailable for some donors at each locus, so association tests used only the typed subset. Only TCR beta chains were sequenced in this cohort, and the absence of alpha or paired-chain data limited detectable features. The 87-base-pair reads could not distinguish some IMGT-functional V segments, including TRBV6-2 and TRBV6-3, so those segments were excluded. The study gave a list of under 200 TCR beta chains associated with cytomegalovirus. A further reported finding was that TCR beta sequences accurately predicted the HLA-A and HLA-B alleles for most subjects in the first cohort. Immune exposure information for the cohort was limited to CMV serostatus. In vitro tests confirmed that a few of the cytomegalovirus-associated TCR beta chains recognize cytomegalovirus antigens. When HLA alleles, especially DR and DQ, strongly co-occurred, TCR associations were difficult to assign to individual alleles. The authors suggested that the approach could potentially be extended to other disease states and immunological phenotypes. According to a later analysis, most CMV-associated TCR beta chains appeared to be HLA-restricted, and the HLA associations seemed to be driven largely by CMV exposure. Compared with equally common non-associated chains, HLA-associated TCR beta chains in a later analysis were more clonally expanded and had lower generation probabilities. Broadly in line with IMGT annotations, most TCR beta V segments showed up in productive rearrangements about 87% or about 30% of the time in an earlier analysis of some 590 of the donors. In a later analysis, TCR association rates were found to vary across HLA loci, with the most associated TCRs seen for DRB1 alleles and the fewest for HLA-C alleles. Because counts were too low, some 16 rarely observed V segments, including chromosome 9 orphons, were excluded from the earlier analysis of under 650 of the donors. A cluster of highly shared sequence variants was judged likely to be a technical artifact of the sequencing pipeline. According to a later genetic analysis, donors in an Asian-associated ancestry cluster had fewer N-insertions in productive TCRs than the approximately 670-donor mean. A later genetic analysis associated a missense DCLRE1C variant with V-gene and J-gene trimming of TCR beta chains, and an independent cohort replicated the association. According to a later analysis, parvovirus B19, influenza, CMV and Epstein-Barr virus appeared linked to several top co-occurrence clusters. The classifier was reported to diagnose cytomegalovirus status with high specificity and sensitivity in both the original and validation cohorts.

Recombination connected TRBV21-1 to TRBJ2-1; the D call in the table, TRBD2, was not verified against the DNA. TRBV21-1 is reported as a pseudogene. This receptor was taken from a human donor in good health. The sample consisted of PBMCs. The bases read TGTGCCAGCAACAAAGTGAAAGGGAGTCGGTACAATGAGCAGTTCTTC. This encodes CASNKVKGSRYNEQFF.